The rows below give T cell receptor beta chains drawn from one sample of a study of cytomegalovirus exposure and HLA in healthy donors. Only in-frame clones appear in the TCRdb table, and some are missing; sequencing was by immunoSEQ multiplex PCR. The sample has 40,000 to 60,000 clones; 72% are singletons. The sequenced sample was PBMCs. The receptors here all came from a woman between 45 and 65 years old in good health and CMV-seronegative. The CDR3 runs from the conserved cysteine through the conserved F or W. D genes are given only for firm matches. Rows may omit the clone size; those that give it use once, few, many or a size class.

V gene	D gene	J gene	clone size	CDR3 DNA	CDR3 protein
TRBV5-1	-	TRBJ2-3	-	TGCGCCAGCAGCTCCGGCGGGTCTAGCACAGATACGCAGTATTTT	CASSSGGSSTDTQYF
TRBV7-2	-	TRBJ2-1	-	TGTGCCAGCAGCTTAAGGGACTCTGCCTACAATGAGCAGTTCTTC	CASSLRDSAYNEQFF
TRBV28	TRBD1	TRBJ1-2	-	TGTGCCAGCAGTTTAGACAGGGCCTACACCTTC	CASSLDRAYTF
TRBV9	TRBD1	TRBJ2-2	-	TGTGCCAGCAGCGTACAACAGGGGGGGAACACCGGGGAGCTGTTTTTT	CASSVQQGGNTGELFF
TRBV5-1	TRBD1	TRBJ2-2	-	TGCGCCAGCACCTTCGGGTGGGGACAGGGGGCCGGGGAGCTGTTTTTT	CASTFGWGQGAGELFF
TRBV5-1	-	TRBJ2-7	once	TGCGCCAGCAGCTTGCAAGGGGGTACAAACTACGAGCAGTACTTC	CASSLQGGTNYEQYF
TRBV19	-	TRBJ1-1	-	TGTGCCAGTAGTATAGAGGGAGGGGCAGCTACGGCTTTCTTT	CASSIEGGAATAFF
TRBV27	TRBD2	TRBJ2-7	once	TGTGCCAGCAGTTTATCGGGGATAGCGGGGGGACGTTTATACGAGCAGTACTTC	CASSLSGIAGGRLYEQYF
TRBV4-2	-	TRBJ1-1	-	TGTGCCAGCAGCCATGCAGGGATGAGTCTGAACACTGAAGCTTTCTTT	CASSHAGMSLNTEAFF
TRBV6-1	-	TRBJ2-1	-	TGTGCCAGCGGACTATCCCTCAAGGTCAATGAGCAGTTCTTC	CASGLSLKVNEQFF
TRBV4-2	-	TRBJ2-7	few	TGTGCCAGCAGCCAAGAATGGCTAGCTACCTACGAGCAGTACTTC	CASSQEWLATYEQYF
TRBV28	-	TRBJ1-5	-	TGTGCCAGCAGTTTACGGGGGATTCAGCCCCAGCATTTT	CASSLRGIQPQHF
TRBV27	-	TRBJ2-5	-	TGTGCCAGCAGTTTACAGCGAGGGGAGACCCAGTACTTC	CASSLQRGETQYF
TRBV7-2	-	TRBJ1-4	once	TGTGCCAGCACCTCGTCGGGGGGGAAACTGTTTTTT	CASTSSGGKLFF
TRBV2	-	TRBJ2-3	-	TGTGCCAGCAGTGTCTTATTGGGGGGAACAGATACGCAGTATTTT	CASSVLLGGTDTQYF
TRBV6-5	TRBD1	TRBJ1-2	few	TGTGCCAGCAGTTCTCGAGCCAGGGGGATCTATGGCTACACCTTC	CASSSRARGIYGYTF
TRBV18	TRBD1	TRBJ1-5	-	TGTGCCAGCTCACCACAGGACAGGAGTCAGCCCCAGCATTTT	CASSPQDRSQPQHF
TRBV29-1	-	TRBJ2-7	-	TGCAGCGTGAGGTTTCTTAGAAGCTCCTACGAGCAGTACTTC	CSVRFLRSSYEQYF
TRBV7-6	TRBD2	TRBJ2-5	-	TGTGCCAGCAGCCCTAGCTTGACTAGCGGGACCCAGGCAGAGACCCAGTACTTC	CASSPSLTSGTQAETQYF
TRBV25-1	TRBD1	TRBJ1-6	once	TGTGCCAGCAGTGAATTGACAGGGGACCGTTCACCCCTCCACTTT	CASSELTGDRSPLHF
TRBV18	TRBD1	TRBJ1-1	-	TGTGCCAGCTCCCCGAGGGGACAGGGCTCTGAAGCTTTCTTT	CASSPRGQGSEAFF
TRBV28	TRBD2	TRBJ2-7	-	TGTGCCAGCAGCCCCGGGGGCGGGAGGGCCTCTTACGAGCAGTACTTC	CASSPGGGRASYEQYF
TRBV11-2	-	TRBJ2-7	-	TGTGCCAGCAGCCTTCGGACTCGCTCCTACGAGCAGTACTTC	CASSLRTRSYEQYF
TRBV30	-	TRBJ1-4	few	TGTGCCTGGAGTGGGGGAGGTATCGAAAAACTGTTTTTT	CAWSGGGIEKLFF
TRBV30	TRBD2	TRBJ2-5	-	TGTGCCTGGAGTTCAACTAGCGGGCGAGAGACCCAGTACTTC	CAWSSTSGRETQYF
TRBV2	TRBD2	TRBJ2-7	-	TGTGCCAGCAGAAAAGAGACTAGCGGGAGCTACGAGCAGTACTTC	CASRKETSGSYEQYF
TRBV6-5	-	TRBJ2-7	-	TGTGCCAGCGGGGGACTCCGATACGAGCAGTACTTC	CASGGLRYEQYF
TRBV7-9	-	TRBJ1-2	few	TGTGCCAGCAGCTTGGGGGGGGTCTATGGCTACACCTTC	CASSLGGVYGYTF
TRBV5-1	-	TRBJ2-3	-	TGCGCCAGCAGCTTTAAGGCTAGTACGGATACTGATACGCAGTATTTT	CASSFKASTDTDTQYF
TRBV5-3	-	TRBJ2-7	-	TGTGCCAGAAGCTTGGCTATAATTAAGGGCGGGGGCCTCTACGAGCAGTACTTC	CARSLAIIKGGGLYEQYF
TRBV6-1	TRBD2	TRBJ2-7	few	TGTGCCAGCAGTGGGGGGACTAGCGGGAACTACGAGCAGTACTTC	CASSGGTSGNYEQYF